This T cell receptor (beta chain) emerged from a study of T-cell memory formation after mild COVID-19. The study, taken as a whole, reports: Clones that contracted from day 15 to 85 had balanced CD4/CD8; later expanders were CD4+ biased.

Only a few counts were recorded for this clonotype. Its antigen is as yet unknown. Trimming removed 3 bases from V and 2 bases from J, with 11 bases in between. Germline V gene sequence: CDR1 MDHEN, CDR2 SYDVKM. The CDR3 runs 14 residues. With constant-segment primers, 5'RACE yielded cDNA libraries of TCR alpha and TCR beta that carried sample barcodes and UMIs. TCRdb passed the 5' RACE reads through MiXCR, listing each CDR3 protein once. The table lists nearly 200,000 distinct CDR3 sequences, approximately 20% of them singletons. J is TRBJ2-7 and V is TRBV28, with a possible D match to TRBD2 (6 bases). Sequenced sample: PBMCs or a T cell subset sorted from them (not recorded which). The TCR was taken from an adult woman who had mild COVID-19 (a few samples of this study predate the infection). Cell type and time point are not known. CDR3 bases: TGTGCCAGCAGTTTGGAGGGTTCTCCCTACGAGCAGTACTTC. Residues: CASSLEGSPYEQYF. The variable domain in full, completed from reference TRBV28 and TRBJ2-7, reads DVKVTQSSRYLVKRTGEKVFLECVQDMDHENMFWYRQDPGLGLRLIYFSYDVKMKEKGDIPEGYSVSREKKERFSLILESASTNQTSMYLCASSLEGSPYEQYFGPGTRLTVT.